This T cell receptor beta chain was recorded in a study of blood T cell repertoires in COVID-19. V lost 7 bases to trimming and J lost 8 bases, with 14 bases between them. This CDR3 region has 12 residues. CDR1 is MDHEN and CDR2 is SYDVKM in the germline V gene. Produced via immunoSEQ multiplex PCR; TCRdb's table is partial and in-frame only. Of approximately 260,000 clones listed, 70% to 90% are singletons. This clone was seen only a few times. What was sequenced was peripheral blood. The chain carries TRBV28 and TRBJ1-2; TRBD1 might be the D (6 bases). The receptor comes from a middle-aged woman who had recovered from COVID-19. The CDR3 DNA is TGTGCCAGCACTTCCGGGACAAGCGGCTACACCTTC. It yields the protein CASTSGTSGYTF.